Listed below are T cell receptor beta chains from one sample, sequenced in a study of CD8 T cells in ankylosing spondylitis. TCRdb itself ran the 5' RACE reads through MiXCR, one entry per CDR3 protein. The sample records roughly 440,000 distinct CDR3 sequences, 15% to 20% being singletons. The sample taken for sequencing was blood, either unsorted or a sorted T cell fraction (not recorded which). The source of these receptors is a male donor with ankylosing spondylitis. Both conserved end residues are part of each CDR3. D genes are given only for firm matches. Size is omitted from some rows. Given values are once, few, many or a class for expanded clones.

clone size: .
D gene: .
V gene: TRBV5-6
J gene: TRBJ2-4
CDR3 DNA: TGTGCCAGCAGCTTGGTGGGGGTGGTAGCCAAAAACATTCAGTACTTC
CDR3 protein: CASSLVGVVAKNIQYF

clone size: .
D gene: .
V gene: TRBV4-1
J gene: TRBJ2-7
CDR3 DNA: TGCGCCAGCAGCCAAACCGCGCACCTTACCTACGAGCAGTACTTC
CDR3 protein: CASSQTAHLTYEQYF

clone size: .
D gene: .
V gene: TRBV3-1
J gene: TRBJ1-2
CDR3 DNA: TGTGCCAGCAGCCAAGGACAGCCCAGGTTCTATGGCTACACCTTC
CDR3 protein: CASSQGQPRFYGYTF

clone size: .
D gene: .
V gene: TRBV11-2
J gene: TRBJ2-5
CDR3 DNA: TGTGCCAGCAGCTTAAGGCGGAGGATTCAAGAGACCCAGTACTTC
CDR3 protein: CASSLRRRIQETQYF

clone size: .
D gene: TRBD1
V gene: TRBV9
J gene: TRBJ1-3
CDR3 DNA: TGTGCCAGCAGCGCGCGACAGGGGTCGTTTGGAAACACCATATATTTT
CDR3 protein: CASSARQGSFGNTIYF

clone size: .
D gene: .
V gene: TRBV5-1
J gene: TRBJ1-6
CDR3 DNA: TGCGCCAGCAGCTTGGGTTGGGCAGACGCCTCCAATTCACCCCTCCACTTT
CDR3 protein: CASSLGWADASNSPLHF

clone size: few
D gene: .
V gene: TRBV11-3
J gene: TRBJ2-5
CDR3 DNA: TGTGCCAGCAGCTTAGGTGCGGTCCCTAACCAAGAGACCCAGTACTTC
CDR3 protein: CASSLGAVPNQETQYF

clone size: few
D gene: TRBD1
V gene: TRBV28
J gene: TRBJ1-2
CDR3 DNA: TGTGCCAGCAGTTTACTCAGCCGGGACAGGGTTTTTTACACCTTC
CDR3 protein: CASSLLSRDRVFYTF

clone size: .
D gene: TRBD1
V gene: TRBV10-3
J gene: TRBJ2-7
CDR3 DNA: TGTGCCCTGATCCGGGACAGGGATATAGCGCCCATCTCCTACGAGCAGTACTTC
CDR3 protein: CALIRDRDIAPISYEQYF

clone size: many
D gene: TRBD2
V gene: TRBV5-1
J gene: TRBJ2-3
CDR3 DNA: TGCGCCAGCACCCTTGGAGCGGGGGCGGCAGATACGCAGTATTTT
CDR3 protein: CASTLGAGAADTQYF

clone size: few
D gene: .
V gene: TRBV12-3/TRBV12-4
J gene: TRBJ1-2
CDR3 DNA: TGTGCCAGCAGTTTTTGGGGTAATTATGGCTACACCTTC
CDR3 protein: CASSFWGNYGYTF

clone size: .
D gene: .
V gene: TRBV9
J gene: TRBJ2-3
CDR3 DNA: TGTGCCAGCAGCGTGTCGACAGTTAGCACAGATACGCAGTATTTT
CDR3 protein: CASSVSTVSTDTQYF

clone size: .
D gene: .
V gene: TRBV7-3
J gene: TRBJ1-5
CDR3 DNA: TGTGCCAGCAGCTTAATGACGTTATCCTCAGGGGCGGGTCAGCCCCAGCATTTT
CDR3 protein: CASSLMTLSSGAGQPQHF

clone size: .
D gene: TRBD1
V gene: TRBV5-1
J gene: TRBJ1-1
CDR3 DNA: TGCGCCAGCAGCTTGGGGACAGGGGGAATGAACACTGAAGCTTTCTTT
CDR3 protein: CASSLGTGGMNTEAFF

clone size: few
D gene: .
V gene: TRBV15
J gene: TRBJ1-1
CDR3 DNA: TGTGCCACCAGCAGAGTCACTGAAGCTTTCTTT
CDR3 protein: CATSRVTEAFF

clone size: many
D gene: .
V gene: TRBV11-2
J gene: TRBJ2-3
CDR3 DNA: TGTGCCAGCAGCTTAGAGGGTAGCGGAGTTATGGATACGCAGTATTTT
CDR3 protein: CASSLEGSGVMDTQYF

clone size: .
D gene: .
V gene: TRBV2
J gene: TRBJ1-6
CDR3 DNA: TGTGCCAGCAGTGAACAAAGCCCCTATAATTCACCCCTCCACTTT
CDR3 protein: CASSEQSPYNSPLHF

clone size: .
D gene: TRBD1
V gene: TRBV7-9
J gene: TRBJ1-4
CDR3 DNA: TGTGCCAGCAGCCAAAACAGGGGGCACGCTAATGAAAAACTGTTTTTT
CDR3 protein: CASSQNRGHANEKLFF

clone size: few
D gene: .
V gene: TRBV29-1
J gene: TRBJ2-7
CDR3 DNA: TGCAGCGCCGAGACCGTGAATGGGTACTTC
CDR3 protein: CSAETVNGYF

clone size: .
D gene: .
V gene: TRBV7-8
J gene: TRBJ1-5
CDR3 DNA: TGTGCCAGCAGCCTAACGGGGAAAAATCAGCCCCAGCATTTT
CDR3 protein: CASSLTGKNQPQHF

clone size: .
D gene: TRBD1
V gene: TRBV28
J gene: TRBJ1-4
CDR3 DNA: TGTGCCAGCAGTTCACGGACAGGGCGCGAAAAACTGTTTTTT
CDR3 protein: CASSSRTGREKLFF

clone size: many
D gene: TRBD1
V gene: TRBV5-1
J gene: TRBJ1-1
CDR3 DNA: TGCGCCAGCAGCTTGTTCTCTGAGGGGGCAGGGAGTGGGAACACTGAAGCTTTCTTT
CDR3 protein: CASSLFSEGAGSGNTEAFF

clone size: many
D gene: .
V gene: TRBV12-3/TRBV12-4
J gene: TRBJ1-1
CDR3 DNA: TGTGCCAGCAGTTTAAGGGGCGTCGAAGCTTTCTTT
CDR3 protein: CASSLRGVEAFF

clone size: many
D gene: .
V gene: TRBV12-3/TRBV12-4
J gene: TRBJ1-2
CDR3 DNA: TGTGCCAGCAGTTCAGGGCTAGGAGGCTACACCTTC
CDR3 protein: CASSSGLGGYTF

clone size: few
D gene: TRBD1
V gene: TRBV24-1
J gene: TRBJ2-1
CDR3 DNA: TGTGCCACCAGCAGAACCCGACAGGGTGAGCAGTTCTTC
CDR3 protein: CATSRTRQGEQFF

clone size: .
D gene: .
V gene: TRBV3-1
J gene: TRBJ2-5
CDR3 DNA: TGTGCCAGCAGCCATCGACTCGTTGGGAATCAAGAGACCCAGTACTTC
CDR3 protein: CASSHRLVGNQETQYF

clone size: .
D gene: .
V gene: TRBV3-1
J gene: TRBJ2-3
CDR3 DNA: TGTGCCAGCAGCCAAGATAGTTTGGATACGCAGTATTTT
CDR3 protein: CASSQDSLDTQYF

clone size: .
D gene: .
V gene: TRBV6-2/TRBV6-3
J gene: TRBJ1-5
CDR3 DNA: TGTGCCAGCCGCGACGGTGGAGGGCCCCAGCATTTT
CDR3 protein: CASRDGGGPQHF

clone size: .
D gene: TRBD1
V gene: TRBV4-3
J gene: TRBJ1-1
CDR3 DNA: TGCGCCAGCAGCCATGGACAGGGGAACACTGAAGCTTTCTTT
CDR3 protein: CASSHGQGNTEAFF

clone size: once
D gene: .
V gene: TRBV30
J gene: TRBJ2-2
CDR3 DNA: TGTGCCTGGAGTATCCCCGGGGGCACCGGGGAGCTGTTTTTT
CDR3 protein: CAWSIPGGTGELFF

clone size: .
D gene: .
V gene: TRBV20-1
J gene: TRBJ1-1
CDR3 DNA: TGCAGTGCTACGCCTACAGGGCGGGAGAACACTGAAGCTTTCTTT
CDR3 protein: CSATPTGRENTEAFF

clone size: .
D gene: TRBD1
V gene: TRBV7-2
J gene: TRBJ2-7
CDR3 DNA: TGTGCCAGCAGCGGGACAGGGGCTTCCTACGAGCAGTACTTC
CDR3 protein: CASSGTGASYEQYF

clone size: few
D gene: TRBD1
V gene: TRBV20-1
J gene: TRBJ1-4
CDR3 DNA: TGCAGTGCTAGAGCAACACAGGGGGCAGGGGAAAAACTGTTTTTT
CDR3 protein: CSARATQGAGEKLFF

clone size: .
D gene: TRBD2
V gene: TRBV7-2
J gene: TRBJ2-7
CDR3 DNA: TGTGCCAGCAGCCAGCGGGGGGGGGGCTTGACCTACGAGCAGTACTTC
CDR3 protein: CASSQRGGGLTYEQYF

clone size: once
D gene: TRBD2
V gene: TRBV20-1
J gene: TRBJ2-2
CDR3 DNA: TGCAGTGCTAGAGACGAGACTAGCGGGAGCCGGGAGCTGTTTTTT
CDR3 protein: CSARDETSGSRELFF

clone size: .
D gene: .
V gene: TRBV7-8
J gene: TRBJ1-2
CDR3 DNA: TGTGCCAGCAGCGGGGGGGGGACTTACTATGGCTACACCTTC
CDR3 protein: CASSGGGTYYGYTF

clone size: few
D gene: .
V gene: TRBV6-2/TRBV6-3
J gene: TRBJ1-1
CDR3 DNA: TGTGCCAGCAGTTACTCGGGTGGGACCACTGAAGCTTTCTTT
CDR3 protein: CASSYSGGTTEAFF

clone size: few
D gene: TRBD2
V gene: TRBV27
J gene: TRBJ2-1
CDR3 DNA: TGTGCCAGCACCCCTCTAGCGGGGGGGCGCAATGAGCAGTTCTTC
CDR3 protein: CASTPLAGGRNEQFF

clone size: few
D gene: .
V gene: TRBV12-5
J gene: TRBJ2-7
CDR3 DNA: TGTGCTAGTGGTCTGAATGGGGAGGCCTACGAGCAGTACTTC
CDR3 protein: CASGLNGEAYEQYF

clone size: few
D gene: .
V gene: TRBV29-1
J gene: TRBJ2-1
CDR3 DNA: TGCAGCGTTGAAGTCGGAGGGGGCGCCTACAATGAGCAGTTCTTC
CDR3 protein: CSVEVGGGAYNEQFF

clone size: .
D gene: TRBD2
V gene: TRBV5-1
J gene: TRBJ2-3
CDR3 DNA: TGCGCCAGCAGCCCCCTTAGCGGGGGGGCAGATACGCAGTATTTT
CDR3 protein: CASSPLSGGADTQYF

clone size: .
D gene: TRBD1
V gene: TRBV28
J gene: TRBJ1-2
CDR3 DNA: TGTGCCAGCAGTCACCGGGACAGGCCTACCTATGGCTACACCTTC
CDR3 protein: CASSHRDRPTYGYTF

clone size: few
D gene: TRBD2
V gene: TRBV20-1
J gene: TRBJ2-7
CDR3 DNA: TGCAGTGCTTCCCCGGGGGGGGTCACCTACGAGCAGTACTTC
CDR3 protein: CSASPGGVTYEQYF

clone size: .
D gene: .
V gene: TRBV5-6
J gene: TRBJ1-2
CDR3 DNA: TGTGCCAGCAGCTTTGGAAAAGGTGGCTACACCTTC
CDR3 protein: CASSFGKGGYTF

clone size: few
D gene: TRBD2
V gene: TRBV20-1
J gene: TRBJ2-1
CDR3 DNA: TGCAGTGCTAGAGGCGGACTAGCGGGCCATGAGCAGTTCTTC
CDR3 protein: CSARGGLAGHEQFF

clone size: .
D gene: .
V gene: TRBV2
J gene: TRBJ2-2
CDR3 DNA: TGTGCCAGCAATGGGGACACCGGGGAGCTGTTTTTT
CDR3 protein: CASNGDTGELFF

clone size: .
D gene: .
V gene: TRBV5-1
J gene: TRBJ2-5
CDR3 DNA: TGCGCCAGCAGCTTTGAGGGGCACAGCTATCGGCCCCAGTACTTC
CDR3 protein: CASSFEGHSYRPQYF

clone size: .
D gene: .
V gene: TRBV4-1
J gene: TRBJ1-2
CDR3 DNA: TGCGCCAGCAGGGGACTAAAGGGGGACCCCACTAACTATGGCTACACCTTC
CDR3 protein: CASRGLKGDPTNYGYTF

clone size: .
D gene: TRBD2
V gene: TRBV5-1
J gene: TRBJ2-5
CDR3 DNA: TGCGCCAGCAGCCAGGGAGCGGGAGGGGAAAAGACCCAGTACTTC
CDR3 protein: CASSQGAGGEKTQYF

clone size: .
D gene: TRBD1
V gene: TRBV20-1
J gene: TRBJ2-3
CDR3 DNA: TGCAGTGCCCCTAGTCGGCAGGGGGCACATACGCAGTATTTT
CDR3 protein: CSAPSRQGAHTQYF

clone size: .
D gene: .
V gene: TRBV20-1
J gene: TRBJ1-1
CDR3 DNA: TGCAGTGCTAGGGAAGTGGGCGGCGGTAGAGCTTTCTTT
CDR3 protein: CSAREVGGGRAFF

clone size: many
D gene: TRBD1
V gene: TRBV28
J gene: TRBJ2-7
CDR3 DNA: TGTGCCAGCAGACAGGGGTCCTACGAGCAGTACTTC
CDR3 protein: CASRQGSYEQYF

clone size: many
D gene: .
V gene: TRBV12-3/TRBV12-4
J gene: TRBJ2-5
CDR3 DNA: TGTGCCAGCACCCGGACTAGGGGGGAGACCCAGTACTTC
CDR3 protein: CASTRTRGETQYF